A selection of T cell receptor beta chains follows, all from one sample in a study of early T cells in non-severe SARS-CoV-2 infection. TCRdb passed the 5' RACE reads through MiXCR, listing each CDR3 protein once. The sample holds about 110,000 distinct CDR3 sequences, about 12% seen once. The source material was whole blood. The receptors originated from an adult who was a healthcare worker with PCR-confirmed SARS-CoV-2 infection or an uninfected control (not recorded which). CDR3s include the opening cysteine and the closing phenylalanine or tryptophan. The D gene is left open where the match is weak.

j_call: TRBJ2-1
d_call: .
v_call: TRBV7-2
cdr3_aa: CASSTRTLEIHNEQFF

j_call: TRBJ2-2
d_call: .
v_call: TRBV12-3/TRBV12-4
cdr3_aa: CASSLRDTGELFF

j_call: TRBJ2-5
d_call: .
v_call: TRBV29-1
cdr3_aa: CSILMGQTLPALF

j_call: TRBJ2-5
d_call: .
v_call: TRBV6-2/TRBV6-3
cdr3_aa: CASSYELELPQYF

j_call: TRBJ1-5
d_call: TRBD1
v_call: TRBV28
cdr3_aa: CASRRTGVGNQPQHF

j_call: TRBJ2-1
d_call: TRBD2
v_call: TRBV5-4
cdr3_aa: CASSPANRLGTSGRLRDEQFF

j_call: TRBJ2-7
d_call: TRBD1
v_call: TRBV28
cdr3_aa: CASTIQGGDYEQYF

j_call: TRBJ2-2
d_call: .
v_call: TRBV3-1
cdr3_aa: CASSRRWGARTGELFF

j_call: TRBJ2-2
d_call: TRBD1
v_call: TRBV2
cdr3_aa: CATPRDRNTGELFF

j_call: TRBJ2-3
d_call: .
v_call: TRBV7-2
cdr3_aa: CASSVYMGNTQYF

j_call: TRBJ2-4
d_call: .
v_call: TRBV7-9
cdr3_aa: CASSPEINIQYF

j_call: TRBJ1-3
d_call: .
v_call: TRBV6-1
cdr3_aa: CASTLEDSGNTIYF

j_call: TRBJ2-5
d_call: .
v_call: TRBV9
cdr3_aa: CASSVGPGSGETQYF

j_call: TRBJ1-1
d_call: .
v_call: TRBV5-1
cdr3_aa: CASSLGTANYEAFF

j_call: TRBJ2-3
d_call: TRBD1
v_call: TRBV28
cdr3_aa: CASQTGGGRPDTQYF

j_call: TRBJ2-7
d_call: .
v_call: TRBV6-6
cdr3_aa: CASSYSHWGNYEQYF

j_call: TRBJ2-5
d_call: .
v_call: TRBV2
cdr3_aa: CVSSEEVTASETQYF

j_call: TRBJ2-7
d_call: TRBD2
v_call: TRBV10-3
cdr3_aa: CAISTSGGTTYEQYF

j_call: TRBJ2-5
d_call: .
v_call: TRBV11-3
cdr3_aa: CASSSRQGLNSETQYF

j_call: TRBJ2-5
d_call: TRBD1
v_call: TRBV29-1
cdr3_aa: CSVGQGWGETQYF

j_call: TRBJ2-5
d_call: .
v_call: TRBV12-3/TRBV12-4
cdr3_aa: CASSLKVGEGTQYF

j_call: TRBJ2-4
d_call: .
v_call: TRBV30
cdr3_aa: CAWSLAETLVIRDIQYF

j_call: TRBJ2-2
d_call: .
v_call: TRBV6-6
cdr3_aa: CASSLRGRTGELFF

j_call: TRBJ1-1
d_call: .
v_call: TRBV28
cdr3_aa: CASSFSVRMTFF

j_call: TRBJ2-7
d_call: TRBD2
v_call: TRBV3-1
cdr3_aa: CASSPAGPRSYEQYF

j_call: TRBJ1-2
d_call: .
v_call: TRBV9
cdr3_aa: CASSAGGDYPYGYTF

j_call: TRBJ1-3
d_call: .
v_call: TRBV12-3/TRBV12-4
cdr3_aa: CASSLVLRPVGNTIYF

j_call: TRBJ1-5
d_call: .
v_call: TRBV2
cdr3_aa: CASNWDPNRANQPQHF

j_call: TRBJ2-7
d_call: TRBD1
v_call: TRBV29-1
cdr3_aa: CSAFTGALYEQYF

j_call: TRBJ2-1
d_call: .
v_call: TRBV25-1
cdr3_aa: CASGGGISYNEQFF

j_call: TRBJ1-4
d_call: .
v_call: TRBV3-1
cdr3_aa: CASSQVGSNEKLFF

j_call: TRBJ2-7
d_call: TRBD2
v_call: TRBV19
cdr3_aa: CASSTLAGGPPGEQYF

j_call: TRBJ2-7
d_call: .
v_call: TRBV3-1
cdr3_aa: CASSHLGSVQSYEQYF

j_call: TRBJ2-1
d_call: TRBD2
v_call: TRBV7-3
cdr3_aa: CASSFTSGPHNEQFF

j_call: TRBJ1-6
d_call: TRBD1
v_call: TRBV30
cdr3_aa: CAWRQDRDSPLHF

j_call: TRBJ2-3
d_call: TRBD2
v_call: TRBV7-6
cdr3_aa: CASSLVPSGGYTDTQYF

j_call: TRBJ2-5
d_call: TRBD2
v_call: TRBV10-3
cdr3_aa: CASAPSGPQETQYF

j_call: TRBJ2-3
d_call: TRBD2
v_call: TRBV20-1
cdr3_aa: CSASVASGTDTQYF